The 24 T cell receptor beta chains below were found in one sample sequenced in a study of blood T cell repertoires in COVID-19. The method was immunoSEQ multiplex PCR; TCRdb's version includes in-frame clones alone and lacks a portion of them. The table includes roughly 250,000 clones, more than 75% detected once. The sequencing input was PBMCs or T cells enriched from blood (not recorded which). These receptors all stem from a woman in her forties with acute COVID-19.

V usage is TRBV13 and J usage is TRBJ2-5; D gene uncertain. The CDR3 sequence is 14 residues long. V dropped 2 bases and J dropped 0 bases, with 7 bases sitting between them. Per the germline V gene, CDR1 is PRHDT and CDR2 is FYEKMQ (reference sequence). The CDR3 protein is CASSLMADQETQYF. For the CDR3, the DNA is TGTGCCAGCAGCTTAATGGCGGACCAAGAGACCCAGTACTTC. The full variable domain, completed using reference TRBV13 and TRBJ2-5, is AAGVIQSPRHLIKEKRETATLKCYPIPRHDTVYWYQQGPGQDPQFLISFYEKMQSDKGSIPDRFSAQQFSDYHSELNMSSLELGDSALYFCASSLMADQETQYFGPGTRLLVL.

The chain's CDR3 is CASSFIEATEAFF. DNA of the CDR3: TGTGCCAGCAGTTTTATCGAGGCCACTGAAGCTTTCTTT. The chain employs TRBV12-3 or TRBV12-4 and TRBJ1-1; D remains ambiguous. The CDR3 sequence is 13 residues long. The V end was cut by 3 bases, the J end by 4 bases, with 9 bases between.

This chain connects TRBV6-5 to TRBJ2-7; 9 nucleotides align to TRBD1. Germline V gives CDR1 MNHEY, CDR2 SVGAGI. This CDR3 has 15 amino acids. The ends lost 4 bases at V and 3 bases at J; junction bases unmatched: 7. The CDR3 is CASSLSGTGYYEQYF. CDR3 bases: TGTGCCAGCAGTTTATCAGGGACAGGGTACTACGAGCAGTACTTC.

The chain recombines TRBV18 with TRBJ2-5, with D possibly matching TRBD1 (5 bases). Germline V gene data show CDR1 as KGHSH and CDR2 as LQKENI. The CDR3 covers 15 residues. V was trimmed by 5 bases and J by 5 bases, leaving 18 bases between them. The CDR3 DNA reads TGTGCCAGCTCATCAGAAGCCCAGGGTTTGGAGACCCAGTACTTC. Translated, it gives CASSSEAQGLETQYF.

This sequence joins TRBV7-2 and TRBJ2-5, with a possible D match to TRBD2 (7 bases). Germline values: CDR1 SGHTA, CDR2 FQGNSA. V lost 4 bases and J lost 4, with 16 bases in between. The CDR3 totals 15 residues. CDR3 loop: CASSYTGGPSETQYF. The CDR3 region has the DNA TGTGCCAGCAGCTATACCGGGGGGCCGTCAGAGACCCAGTACTTC. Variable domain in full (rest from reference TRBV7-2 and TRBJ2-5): GAGVSQSPSNKVTEKGKDVELRCDPISGHTALYWYRQSLGQGLEFLIYFQGNSAPDKSGLPSDRFSAERTGGSVSTLTIQRTQQEDSAVYLCASSYTGGPSETQYFGPGTRLLVL.

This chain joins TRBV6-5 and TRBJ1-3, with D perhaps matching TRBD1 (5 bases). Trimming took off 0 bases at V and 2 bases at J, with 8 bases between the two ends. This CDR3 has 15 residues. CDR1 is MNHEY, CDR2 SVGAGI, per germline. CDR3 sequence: CASSYSGATGNTIYF. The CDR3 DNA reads TGTGCCAGCAGTTACTCAGGGGCCACTGGAAACACCATATATTTT.

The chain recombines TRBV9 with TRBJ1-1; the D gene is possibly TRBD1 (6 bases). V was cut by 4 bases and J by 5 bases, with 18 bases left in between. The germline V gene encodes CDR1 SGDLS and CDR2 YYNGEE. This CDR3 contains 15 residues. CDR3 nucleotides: TGTGCCAGCAGCTCCGGAGGGGGGGCGGGGACTGAAGCTTTCTTT. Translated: CASSSGGGAGTEAFF.

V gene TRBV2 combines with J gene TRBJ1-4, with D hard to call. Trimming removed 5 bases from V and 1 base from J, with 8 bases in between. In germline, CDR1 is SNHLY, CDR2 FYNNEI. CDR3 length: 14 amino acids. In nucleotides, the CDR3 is TGTGCCAGCAGTCGAACTGTAACTAATGAAAAACTGTTTTTT. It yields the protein CASSRTVTNEKLFF.

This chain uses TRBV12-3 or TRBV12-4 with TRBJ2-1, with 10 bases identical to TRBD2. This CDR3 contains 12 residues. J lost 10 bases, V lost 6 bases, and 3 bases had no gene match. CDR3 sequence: CASRQGLAEQFF. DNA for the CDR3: TGTGCCAGCAGACAGGGACTAGCGGAGCAGTTCTTC.

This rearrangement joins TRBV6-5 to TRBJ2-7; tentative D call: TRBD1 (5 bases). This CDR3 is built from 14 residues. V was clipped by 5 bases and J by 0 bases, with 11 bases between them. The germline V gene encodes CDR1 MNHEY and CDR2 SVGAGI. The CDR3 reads CASSRTFFSYEQYF. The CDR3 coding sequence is TGTGCCAGCAGTAGGACATTCTTCTCCTACGAGCAGTACTTC.

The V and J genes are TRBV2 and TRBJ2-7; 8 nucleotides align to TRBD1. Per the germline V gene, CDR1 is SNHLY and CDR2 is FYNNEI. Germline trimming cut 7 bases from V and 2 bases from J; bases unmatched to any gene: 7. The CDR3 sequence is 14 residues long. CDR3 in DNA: TGTGCCAGCAACAAACAGGGGGGAACCTACGAGCAGTACTTC. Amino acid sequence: CASNKQGGTYEQYF.

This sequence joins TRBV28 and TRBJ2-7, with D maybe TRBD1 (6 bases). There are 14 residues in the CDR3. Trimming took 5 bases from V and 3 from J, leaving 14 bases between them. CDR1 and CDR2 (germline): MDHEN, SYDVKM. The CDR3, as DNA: TGTGCCAGCAGTACACCGCCGACAGGCTACGAGCAGTACTTC. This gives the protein CASSTPPTGYEQYF.

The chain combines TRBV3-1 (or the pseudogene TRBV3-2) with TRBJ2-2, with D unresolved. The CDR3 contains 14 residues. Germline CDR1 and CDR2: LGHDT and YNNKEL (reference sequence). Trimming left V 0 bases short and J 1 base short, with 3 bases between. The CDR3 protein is CASSQDKNTGELFF. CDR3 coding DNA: TGTGCCAGCAGCCAAGATAAGAACACCGGGGAGCTGTTTTTT.

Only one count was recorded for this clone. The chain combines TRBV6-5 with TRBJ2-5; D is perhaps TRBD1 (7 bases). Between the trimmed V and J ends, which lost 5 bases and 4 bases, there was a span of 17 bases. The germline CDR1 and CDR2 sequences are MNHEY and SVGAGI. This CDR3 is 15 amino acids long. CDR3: CASSPPGAGGETQYF. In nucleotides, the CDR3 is TGTGCCAGCAGTCCCCCGGGGGCAGGGGGAGAGACCCAGTACTTC.

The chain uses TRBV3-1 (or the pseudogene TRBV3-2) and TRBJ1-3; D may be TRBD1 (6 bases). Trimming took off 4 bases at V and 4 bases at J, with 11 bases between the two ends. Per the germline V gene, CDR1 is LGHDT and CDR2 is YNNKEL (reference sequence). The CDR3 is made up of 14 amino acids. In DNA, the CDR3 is TGTGCCAGCAGCCCGCGGACAGACGGAAACACCATATATTTT. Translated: CASSPRTDGNTIYF.

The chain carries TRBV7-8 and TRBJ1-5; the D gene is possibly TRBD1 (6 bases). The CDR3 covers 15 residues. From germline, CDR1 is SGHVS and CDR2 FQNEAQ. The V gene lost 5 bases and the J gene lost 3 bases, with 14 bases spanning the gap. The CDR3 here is CASSRTGMFNQPQHF. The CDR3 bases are TGTGCCAGCAGCCGTACAGGGATGTTCAATCAGCCCCAGCATTTT.

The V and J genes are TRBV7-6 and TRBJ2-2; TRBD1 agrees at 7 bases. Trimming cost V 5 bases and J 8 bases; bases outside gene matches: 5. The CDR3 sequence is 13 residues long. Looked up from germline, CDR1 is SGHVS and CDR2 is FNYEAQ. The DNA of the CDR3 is TGTGCCAGCAGCCTGTCGGGACAGGGGGAGCTGTTTTTT. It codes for CASSLSGQGELFF.

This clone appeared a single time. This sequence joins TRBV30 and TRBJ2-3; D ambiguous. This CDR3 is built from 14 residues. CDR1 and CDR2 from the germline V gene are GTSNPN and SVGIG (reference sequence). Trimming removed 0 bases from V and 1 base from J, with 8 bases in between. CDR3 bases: TGTGCCTGGAGTGTAATCGGTGGCACAGATACGCAGTATTTT. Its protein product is CAWSVIGGTDTQYF.

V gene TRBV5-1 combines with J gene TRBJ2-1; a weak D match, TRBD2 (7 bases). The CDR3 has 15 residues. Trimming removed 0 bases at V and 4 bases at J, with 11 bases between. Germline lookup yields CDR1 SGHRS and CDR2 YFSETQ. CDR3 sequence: CASSLEGGVYNEQFF. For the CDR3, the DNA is TGCGCCAGCAGCTTGGAAGGGGGGGTATACAATGAGCAGTTCTTC.

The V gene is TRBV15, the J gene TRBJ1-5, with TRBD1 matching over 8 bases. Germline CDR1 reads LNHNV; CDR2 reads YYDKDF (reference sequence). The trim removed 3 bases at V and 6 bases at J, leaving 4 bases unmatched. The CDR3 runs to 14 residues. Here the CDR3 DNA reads TGTGCCACCAGCAGTCGGACAGGGACTCAGCCCCAGCATTTT. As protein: CATSSRTGTQPQHF.

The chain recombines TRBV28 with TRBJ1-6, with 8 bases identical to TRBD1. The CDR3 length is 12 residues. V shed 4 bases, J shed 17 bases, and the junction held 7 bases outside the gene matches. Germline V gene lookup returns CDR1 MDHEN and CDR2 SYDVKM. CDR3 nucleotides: TGTGCCAGCAGTTCAGACGACAGGGGAATCCACTTT. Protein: CASSSDDRGIHF.

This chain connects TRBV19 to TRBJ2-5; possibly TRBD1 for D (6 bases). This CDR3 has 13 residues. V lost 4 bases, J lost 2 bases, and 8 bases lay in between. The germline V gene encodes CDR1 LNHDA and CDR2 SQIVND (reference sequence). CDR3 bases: TGTGCCAGTAGTAGGGACATTCAAGAGACCCAGTACTTC. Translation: CASSRDIQETQYF.

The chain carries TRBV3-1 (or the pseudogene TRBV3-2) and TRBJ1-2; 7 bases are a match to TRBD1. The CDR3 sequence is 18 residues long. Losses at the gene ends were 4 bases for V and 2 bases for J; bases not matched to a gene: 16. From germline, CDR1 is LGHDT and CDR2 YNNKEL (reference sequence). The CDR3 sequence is CASSPGRGVTQGNYGYTF. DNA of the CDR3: TGTGCCAGCAGCCCAGGTCGCGGGGTTACACAGGGGAACTATGGCTACACCTTC.

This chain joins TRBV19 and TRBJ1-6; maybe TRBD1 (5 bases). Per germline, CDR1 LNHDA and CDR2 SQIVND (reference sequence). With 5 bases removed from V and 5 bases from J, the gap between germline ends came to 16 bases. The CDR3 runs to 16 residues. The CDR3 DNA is TGTGCCAGTAGTCCCCGACAGTCGGGGGATAATTCACCCCTCCACTTT. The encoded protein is CASSPRQSGDNSPLHF.